Listed below are T cell receptor beta chains from one sample, sequenced in a study of cytomegalovirus exposure and HLA in healthy donors. Sequencing used immunoSEQ multiplex PCR; TCRdb keeps in-frame clones, though not all of them. The sample has 60,000 to 75,000 clones, 70% to 75% seen once. The sequencing sample was made of PBMCs. These receptors were taken from a woman aged 25-40 years in good health and CMV-seropositive. CDR3s include the opening cysteine and the closing phenylalanine or tryptophan. D genes are given only for firm matches. Some rows mark clone size as missing; the rest say once, few, many or name a class of expanded clone.

TRBD2 | TRBJ2-7 | . | TRBV13 | TGTGCCAGCAGCTCAACGGGACTAGCGGACTACGAGCAGTACTTC | CASSSTGLADYEQYF
. | TRBJ2-1 | . | TRBV5-1 | TGCGCCAGCAGCTTTAGTCGGGGCAATGAGCAGTTCTTC | CASSFSRGNEQFF
TRBD1 | TRBJ1-1 | . | TRBV10-3 | TGTGCCATCAGCCCGACAGGGATGGGCACTGAAGCTTTCTTT | CAISPTGMGTEAFF
. | TRBJ1-5 | . | TRBV7-3 | TGTGCCAGCAGCTTAGGCTCTAGACAGCCCCAGCATTTT | CASSLGSRQPQHF
TRBD2 | TRBJ2-3 | . | TRBV11-3 | TGTGCCAGCGGCCTCGGGGGAGGGCTCACAGATACGCAGTATTTT | CASGLGGGLTDTQYF
. | TRBJ1-2 | . | TRBV28 | TGTGCCAGCAGTTTAGGTAGCTATGGCTACACCTTC | CASSLGSYGYTF
. | TRBJ1-2 | few | TRBV7-9 | TGTGCCAGCAGCTTACTACAGGATAACTATGGCTACACCTTC | CASSLLQDNYGYTF
TRBD2 | TRBJ2-2 | . | TRBV7-9 | TGTGCCAGCATAACGGGTAGCGGGACCGGGGAGCTGTTTTTT | CASITGSGTGELFF
. | TRBJ1-1 | . | TRBV4-3 | TGCGCCAGCAGCCAAGCCGCGACACTGAACACTGAAGCTTTCTTT | CASSQAATLNTEAFF
. | TRBJ1-2 | . | TRBV20-1 | TGCAGTGCTAGATTCCACAGCTACACCTTC | CSARFHSYTF
. | TRBJ2-7 | few | TRBV28 | TGTGCCAGCAGAAGAGACAGCTACGAGCAGTACTTC | CASRRDSYEQYF
TRBD2 | TRBJ2-3 | . | TRBV5-1 | TGCGCCAGCAGATTGACTAGCGGGAGTGTTGGAGATACGCAGTATTTT | CASRLTSGSVGDTQYF
. | TRBJ2-6 | . | TRBV5-4 | TGTGCCAGCAGCTTGGCGGGCGGGAATGGGGCCAACGTCCTGACTTTC | CASSLAGGNGANVLTF
TRBD1 | TRBJ2-7 | . | TRBV27 | TGTGCCAGCAACAGGGACAGGTTATCATACGAGCAGTACTTC | CASNRDRLSYEQYF
TRBD2 | TRBJ2-7 | . | TRBV15 | TGTGCCACCAGCCGCGGACTAGCGGGAGTCTCCGAGCAGTACTTC | CATSRGLAGVSEQYF
TRBD2 | TRBJ2-1 | . | TRBV6-1 | TGTGCCAGCAGTCCTCGGACTAGCGGAGCCAATGAGCAGTTCTTC | CASSPRTSGANEQFF
TRBD1 | TRBJ2-1 | . | TRBV5-6 | TGTGCCAGCAGCCGAGAACAGGGGGCGAACTACAATGAGCAGTTCTTC | CASSREQGANYNEQFF
. | TRBJ2-6 | . | TRBV5-1 | TGCGCCAGCAGCCGAGGACTGTCCTCTGGGGCCAACGTCCTGACTTTC | CASSRGLSSGANVLTF
. | TRBJ1-1 | . | TRBV28 | TGTGCCAGCAGACTGAGAGGGACTCTTGACACTGAAGCTTTCTTT | CASRLRGTLDTEAFF
. | TRBJ2-7 | . | TRBV5-4 | TGTGCCAGCAGCTTGGGCGGGGAATCCTACGAGCAGTACTTC | CASSLGGESYEQYF
TRBD1 | TRBJ2-1 | . | TRBV9 | TGTGCCAGCACCCGGGACAGGGCATACAATGAGCAGTTCTTC | CASTRDRAYNEQFF
TRBD1 | TRBJ2-2 | few | TRBV15 | TGTGCCACCAGCTTCGACAGGGTGGGGGAGCTGTTTTTT | CATSFDRVGELFF
TRBD1 | TRBJ2-3 | . | TRBV7-9 | TGTGCCAGCAGCCTCTTACAGGGGAAGTCAGATACGCAGTATTTT | CASSLLQGKSDTQYF
TRBD2 | TRBJ2-7 | . | TRBV7-9 | TGTGCCAGCACCCCGAAGGGGGTAGCGGGAGTAAACGAGCAGTACTTC | CASTPKGVAGVNEQYF
. | TRBJ1-5 | . | TRBV5-8 | TGTGCCAGCAGCTTGGACAGTAGCAATCAGCCCCAGCATTTT | CASSLDSSNQPQHF
TRBD2 | TRBJ2-7 | . | TRBV7-9 | TGTGCCAGCAGGCGTACTAGCGGGAGCGCCGAGCAGTACTTC | CASRRTSGSAEQYF
. | TRBJ1-1 | . | TRBV6-5 | TGTGCCAGCAGCTCCCTCACAGGGTCCACTGAAGCTTTCTTT | CASSSLTGSTEAFF
TRBD2 | TRBJ2-3 | . | TRBV28 | TGTGCCAGCAGTTCTTTCAGAGCGGGAGGCACAGATACGCAGTATTTT | CASSSFRAGGTDTQYF
. | TRBJ2-7 | once | TRBV6-1 | TGTGCCGTCCGAAGACCGGGTTCCTACGAGCAGTACTTC | CAVRRPGSYEQYF
. | TRBJ2-1 | . | TRBV7-2 | TGTGCCAGCAGCTTAGACGCAGTTTCTAGAGATGAGCAGTTCTTC | CASSLDAVSRDEQFF
. | TRBJ1-2 | . | TRBV7-9 | TGTGCCAGCAGCTTAAGCTGGGAGGATGGCTACACCTTC | CASSLSWEDGYTF
TRBD1 | TRBJ1-2 | . | TRBV4-3 | TGCGCCAGCAGTAGGACAGGGAGGGATGGCTACACCTTC | CASSRTGRDGYTF
TRBD1 | TRBJ2-5 | . | TRBV6-6 | TGTGCCAGCAGAACCGGGACAGCTCTTCAAGAGACCCAGTACTTC | CASRTGTALQETQYF
. | TRBJ2-5 | . | TRBV5-1 | TGCGCCAGCAGCTTAGAGCCCCAAGAGACCCAGTACTTC | CASSLEPQETQYF
. | TRBJ1-1 | few | TRBV7-2 | TGTGCCAGCAGTCCTAGGGGCGGGAGGGCCGAAGCTTTCTTT | CASSPRGGRAEAFF
TRBD1 | TRBJ2-7 | . | TRBV6-1 | TGTGCCAGCGGCCTCCGGGACAGGGAGGACGAGCAGTACTTC | CASGLRDREDEQYF
. | TRBJ2-1 | . | TRBV10-2 | TGCGCCAGCATTCCTGGGCGGGGCTCCAATGAGCAGTTCTTC | CASIPGRGSNEQFF
. | TRBJ1-1 | . | TRBV6-5 | TGTGCCAGCAGTTACACGGTTAGTAGCGCTGAAGCTTTCTTT | CASSYTVSSAEAFF
TRBD2 | TRBJ2-5 | . | TRBV7-6 | TGTGCCAGCACGGCTAGCGGGAGGGAGACCCAGTACTTC | CASTASGRETQYF
. | TRBJ2-7 | . | TRBV6-6 | TGTGCCAGCAGTTACCCAAGGAAGCGGGTAGCTTTGGAGCAGTACTTC | CASSYPRKRVALEQYF
. | TRBJ2-7 | . | TRBV25-1 | TGTGCCAGCAGTGAACCTTACCGCGGGCAGTACTTC | CASSEPYRGQYF